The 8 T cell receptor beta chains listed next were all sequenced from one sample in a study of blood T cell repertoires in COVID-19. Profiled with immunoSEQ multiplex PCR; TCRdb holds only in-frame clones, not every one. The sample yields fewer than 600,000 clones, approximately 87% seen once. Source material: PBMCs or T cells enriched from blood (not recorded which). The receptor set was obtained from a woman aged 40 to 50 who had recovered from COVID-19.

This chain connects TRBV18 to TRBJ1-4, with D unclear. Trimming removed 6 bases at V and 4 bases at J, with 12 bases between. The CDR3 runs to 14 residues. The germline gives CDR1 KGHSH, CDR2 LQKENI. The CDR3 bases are TGTGCCAGCTCGCCATCGAGGGATAATGAAAAACTGTTTTTT. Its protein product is CASSPSRDNEKLFF.

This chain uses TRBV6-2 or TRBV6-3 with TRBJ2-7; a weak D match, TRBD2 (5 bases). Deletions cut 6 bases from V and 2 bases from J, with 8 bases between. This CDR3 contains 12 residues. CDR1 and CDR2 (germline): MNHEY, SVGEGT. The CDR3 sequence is CASSRGPYEQYF. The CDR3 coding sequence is TGTGCCAGCAGCCGCGGGCCCTACGAGCAGTACTTC.

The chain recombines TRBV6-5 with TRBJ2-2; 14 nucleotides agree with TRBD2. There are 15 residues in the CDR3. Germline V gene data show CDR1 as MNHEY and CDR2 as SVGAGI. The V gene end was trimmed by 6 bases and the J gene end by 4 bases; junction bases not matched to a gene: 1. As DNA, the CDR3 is TGTGCCAGCAGCGGACTAGCGGGGGGCACCGGGGAGCTGTTTTTT. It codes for CASSGLAGGTGELFF.

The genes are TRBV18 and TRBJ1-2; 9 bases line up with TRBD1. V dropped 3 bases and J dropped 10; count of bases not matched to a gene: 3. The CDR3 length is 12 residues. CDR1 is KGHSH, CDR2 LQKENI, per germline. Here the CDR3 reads CASSPDRGDYTF. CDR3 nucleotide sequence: TGTGCCAGCTCACCGGACAGGGGCGACTACACCTTC.

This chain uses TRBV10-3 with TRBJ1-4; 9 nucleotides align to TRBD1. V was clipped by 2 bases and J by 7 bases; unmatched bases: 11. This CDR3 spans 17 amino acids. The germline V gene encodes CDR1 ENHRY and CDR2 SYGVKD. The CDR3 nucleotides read TGTGCCATCAGTGAGACTACAGGGGGCCCGGCGATTGAAAAACTGTTTTTT. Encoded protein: CAISETTGGPAIEKLFF.

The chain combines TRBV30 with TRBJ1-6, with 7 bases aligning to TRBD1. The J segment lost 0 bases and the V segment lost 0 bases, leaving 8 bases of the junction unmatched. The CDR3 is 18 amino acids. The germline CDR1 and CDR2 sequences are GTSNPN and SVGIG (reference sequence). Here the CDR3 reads CAWSVLRGRSSYNSPLHF. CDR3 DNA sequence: TGTGCCTGGAGTGTACTTAGGGGGCGCAGCTCCTATAATTCACCCCTCCACTTT. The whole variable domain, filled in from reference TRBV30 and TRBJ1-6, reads SQTIHQWPATLVQPVGSPLSLECTVEGTSNPNLYWYRQAAGRGLQLLFYSVGIGQISSEVPQNLSASRPQDRQFILSSKKLLLSDSGFYLCAWSVLRGRSSYNSPLHFGNGTRLTVT.

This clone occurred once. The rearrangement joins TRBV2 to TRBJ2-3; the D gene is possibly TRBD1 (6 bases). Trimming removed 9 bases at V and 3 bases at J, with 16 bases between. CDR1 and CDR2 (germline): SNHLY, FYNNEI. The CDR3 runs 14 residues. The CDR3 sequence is CARGTFQGTDTQYF. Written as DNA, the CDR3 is TGTGCCAGGGGGACCTTTCAGGGGACAGATACGCAGTATTTT.

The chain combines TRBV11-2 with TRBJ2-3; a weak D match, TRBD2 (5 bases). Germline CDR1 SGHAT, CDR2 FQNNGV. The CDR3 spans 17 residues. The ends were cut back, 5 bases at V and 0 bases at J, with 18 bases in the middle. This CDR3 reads CASSPPGGSRSTDTQYF. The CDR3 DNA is TGTGCCAGCAGCCCCCCAGGAGGCAGTAGAAGCACAGATACGCAGTATTTT.